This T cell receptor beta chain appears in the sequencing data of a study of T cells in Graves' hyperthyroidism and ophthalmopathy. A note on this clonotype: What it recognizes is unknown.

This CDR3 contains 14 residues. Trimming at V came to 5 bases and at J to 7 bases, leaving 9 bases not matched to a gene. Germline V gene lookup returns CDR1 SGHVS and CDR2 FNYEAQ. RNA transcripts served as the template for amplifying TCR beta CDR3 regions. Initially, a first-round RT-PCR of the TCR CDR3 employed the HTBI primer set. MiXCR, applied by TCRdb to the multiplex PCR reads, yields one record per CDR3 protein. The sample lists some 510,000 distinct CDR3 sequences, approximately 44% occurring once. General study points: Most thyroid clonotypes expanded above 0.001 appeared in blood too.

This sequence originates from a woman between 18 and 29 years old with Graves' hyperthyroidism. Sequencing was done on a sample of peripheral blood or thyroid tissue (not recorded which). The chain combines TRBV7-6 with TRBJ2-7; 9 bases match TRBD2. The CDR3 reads CASSKSSGNREQYF. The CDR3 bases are TGTGCCAGCAGCAAGTCTAGCGGGAATCGGGAGCAGTACTTC.